Presented here are 27 T cell receptor beta chains from one specimen sequenced in a study of blood T cell repertoires in COVID-19. Generated by immunoSEQ multiplex PCR, the TCRdb table keeps only in-frame clones and is missing some. Among about 70,000 clones, under 95% were seen once, and the ten largest hold roughly a tenth. Material for sequencing was peripheral blood. These receptors originate from a human donor in a cohort sampled during active COVID-19.

CDR3 DNA: TGTGCCAGCAGTTACTCCGCAGGGAATCAGCCCCAGCATTTT. This encodes CASSYSAGNQPQHF. The V call is TRBV6-2 or TRBV6-3, the J call TRBJ1-5, with D maybe TRBD1 (5 bases). Trimming pared 0 bases from V and 4 bases from J, leaving 7 bases between. This CDR3 region has 14 residues. Germline V gene lookup returns CDR1 MNHEY and CDR2 SVGEGT.

The chain is built from TRBV3-1 (or the pseudogene TRBV3-2) and TRBJ2-7; possibly TRBD1 for D (6 bases). The CDR3 loop spans 13 amino acids. Germline values: CDR1 LGHDT, CDR2 YNNKEL (reference sequence). V was pared by 4 bases and J by 12 bases, with 19 bases between. CDR3 nucleotides: TGTGCCAGCAGCCCAAATGGACAGCCCCAGTGGTACTTC. The encoded protein is CASSPNGQPQWYF.

The chain recombines TRBV15 with TRBJ2-7; 10 bases align to TRBD2. Germline V gene data show CDR1 as LNHNV and CDR2 as YYDKDF (reference sequence). This CDR3 has 16 residues. Trimming at V came to 3 bases and at J to 1 base, leaving 6 bases not matched to a gene. The CDR3 nucleotides are TGTGCCACCAGCAGTAGACGGACTAGCGGATCCTACGAGCAGTACTTC. It codes for CATSSRRTSGSYEQYF.

The V call is TRBV7-2, the J call TRBJ2-1; maybe TRBD1 (5 bases). This CDR3 spans 14 amino acids. Germline V gene data show CDR1 as SGHTA and CDR2 as FQGNSA. With 0 bases removed from V and 6 bases from J, the gap between germline ends came to 9 bases. The chain's CDR3 is CASSLAGRVNEQFF. The CDR3, as DNA: TGTGCCAGCAGCTTAGCGGGCAGGGTCAATGAGCAGTTCTTC.

V gene TRBV6-6 combines with J gene TRBJ1-1; D remains ambiguous. Germline lookup yields CDR1 MNHNY and CDR2 SVGAGI (reference sequence). The CDR3 runs to 15 residues. Trimming shortened V by 2 bases and J by 0 bases, and 10 bases separated the two germline ends. CDR3 DNA sequence: TGTGCCAGCAGTTACGTGGAGCTGATGAACACTGAAGCTTTCTTT. It specifies CASSYVELMNTEAFF.

In its sample, this clone was seen once. CDR3 nucleotides: TGTGCCAGCAGCTTAGCCCGAATAGGGGGGGGTTTAGGAGAGACCCAGTACTTC. It is translated as CASSLARIGGGLGETQYF. This rearrangement joins TRBV11-2 to TRBJ2-5; D possibly corresponds to TRBD2 (7 bases). The CDR3 totals 18 residues. V was pared by 1 base and J by 4 bases, with 22 bases between. Germline V gene sequence: CDR1 SGHAT, CDR2 FQNNGV.

CDR3 in amino acids: CASSLHLSRDFYEQYF. The CDR3 nucleotides read TGTGCCAGCAGCCTCCATTTGTCCCGGGACTTCTACGAGCAGTACTTC. This rearrangement joins TRBV5-6 to TRBJ2-7, with D possibly being TRBD2 (6 bases). Germline V CDR1 and CDR2: SGHDT, YYEEEE. This CDR3 has 16 residues. V was cut by 4 bases and J by 3 bases, with 20 bases left in between.

V is TRBV19 and J is TRBJ1-2; 10 bases agree with TRBD1. The germline gives CDR1 LNHDA, CDR2 SQIVND (reference sequence). The CDR3 contains 12 residues. V was pared by 10 bases and J by 6 bases, with 5 bases of the junction left unmatched. This CDR3 is CATSGQGNGYTF. The CDR3 coding sequence is TGTGCCACCTCGGGACAGGGGAATGGCTACACCTTC.

The chain couples TRBV10-3 to TRBJ2-2; 11 nucleotides agree with TRBD1. The CDR3 is made up of 14 amino acids. With V trimmed by 8 bases and J by 6 bases, 5 bases remained unmatched. Per germline, CDR1 ENHRY and CDR2 SYGVKD. The CDR3 sequence: CAILGQGAAGELFF. CDR3 nucleotide sequence: TGTGCCATCCTCGGACAGGGGGCCGCCGGGGAGCTGTTTTTT.

The chain carries TRBV5-4 and TRBJ2-5; 10 bases map to TRBD1. The CDR3 contains 15 residues. The germline gives CDR1 SGHNT, CDR2 YYREEE (reference sequence). Unmatched junction bases numbered 7, after V lost 4 bases and J lost 4 bases. CDR3 nucleotides: TGTGCCAGCAGCCCGACCCGGACAGGGGGAGAGACCCAGTACTTC. Translation gives CASSPTRTGGETQYF.

The genes are TRBV18 and TRBJ2-7; 8 positions agree with TRBD2. The CDR3 is 15 amino acids. Germline V CDR1 and CDR2: KGHSH, LQKENI. Losses at the gene ends were 1 base for V and 5 bases for J; bases not matched to a gene: 7. The CDR3 nucleotides are TGTGCCAGCTCACCACAGGGTAGCGGGATGCACGAGCAGTACTTC. Translated: CASSPQGSGMHEQYF.

V is TRBV5-4 and J is TRBJ2-1, with a weak D call TRBD1 (5 bases). The CDR3 has 14 amino acids. Trimming cost V 1 base and J 10 bases, with 15 bases left between them. Germline CDR1 SGHNT, CDR2 YYREEE (reference sequence). CDR3 sequence (DNA): TGTGCCAGCAGCTTGCCGGAAGGGGCGCAGGAGCAGTTCTTC. Its protein is CASSLPEGAQEQFF.

The chain combines TRBV9 with TRBJ2-7; D might be TRBD2 (6 bases). Germline V gene lookup returns CDR1 SGDLS and CDR2 YYNGEE. The V end lost 0 bases, the J end lost 2 bases, and 9 bases lay between the germline ends. The CDR3 length is 14 residues. CDR3 in amino acids: CASSVGDSPYEQYF. The CDR3 nucleotides are TGTGCCAGCAGCGTAGGGGACTCACCCTACGAGCAGTACTTC. The whole variable domain, filled in from reference TRBV9 and TRBJ2-7, reads DSGVTQTPKHLITATGQRVTLRCSPRSGDLSVYWYQQSLDQGLQFLIQYYNGEERAKGNILERFSAQQFPDLHSELNLSSLELGDSALYFCASSVGDSPYEQYFGPGTRLTVT.

The chain is built from TRBV19 and TRBJ2-1, with TRBD1 matching over 10 bases. The CDR3 covers 15 residues. V lost 5 bases, J lost 5 bases, and 6 bases stayed unmatched. CDR1 and CDR2 (germline): LNHDA, SQIVND (reference sequence). The CDR3 sequence: CASSPRQGANNEQFF. CDR3 coding DNA: TGTGCCAGTAGTCCAAGACAGGGGGCGAACAATGAGCAGTTCTTC.

The rearrangement joins TRBV18 to TRBJ2-7; 8 bases match TRBD1. With 2 bases clipped from V and 0 bases from J, the junction kept 3 bases outside the gene matches. The CDR3 extends over 15 amino acids. Germline V gene data show CDR1 as KGHSH and CDR2 as LQKENI. CDR3 in DNA: TGTGCCAGCTCACCAAGGACAGGGAGCTCCTACGAGCAGTACTTC. This codes for CASSPRTGSSYEQYF.

On this clone itself: An end of the junction does not agree with germline; a read error may underlie this. The chain employs TRBV25-1 and TRBJ1-5; a possible D gene is TRBD1 (5 bases). CDR3 length equals 13 residues. CDR1 and CDR2 (germline): MGHDK, SYGVNS. The CDR3 region is CAISRQNNQPQHF. The CDR3 region has the DNA TGTGCCATCAGTCGACAGAACAATCAGCCCCAGCATTTT.

The J gene is TRBJ1-4, the V gene TRBV4-1; possibly TRBD1 for D (5 bases). The CDR3 extends over 16 amino acids. In germline, CDR1 is MGHRA, CDR2 YSYEKL. V lost 0 bases, J lost 0 bases, and 8 bases lay in between. The CDR3 region is CASSQDQGSTNEKLFF. CDR3 nucleotides: TGCGCCAGCAGCCAAGATCAGGGTTCAACTAATGAAAAACTGTTTTTT.

The chain joins TRBV28 to TRBJ2-1; no reliable D call. CDR1 is MDHEN and CDR2 is SYDVKM in the germline V gene. Between the trimmed V and J ends, which lost 3 bases and 9 bases, there was a span of 12 bases. The CDR3 length is 13 residues. The CDR3 loop reads CASSLVRSSEQFF. The CDR3 DNA reads TGTGCCAGCAGTTTGGTGAGGTCGAGTGAGCAGTTCTTC.

V and J are TRBV5-1 and TRBJ1-6; 7 positions agree with TRBD1. V was pared by 4 bases and J by 6 bases, with 7 bases of the junction left unmatched. The germline CDR1 and CDR2 sequences are SGHRS and YFSETQ. This CDR3 is built from 15 residues. The CDR3 DNA follows: TGCGCCAGCAGCCCGACGACAGGGCCTAATTCACCCCTCCACTTT. Translated, it gives CASSPTTGPNSPLHF.

The chain couples TRBV6-4 to TRBJ2-1; a weak D match, TRBD1 (6 bases). Germline V CDR1 and CDR2: MRHNA, SNTAGT. The V and J ends lost 4 bases and 4 bases respectively, with 8 bases between them. This CDR3 region has 13 residues. The CDR3 spells CASSVGQYNEQFF. Written as DNA, the CDR3 is TGTGCCAGCAGTGTCGGACAGTACAATGAGCAGTTCTTC.

The table lists this clone with a count of one. This chain connects TRBV3-1 (or the pseudogene TRBV3-2) to TRBJ1-4, with D perhaps TRBD1 (5 bases). The CDR3 runs 16 residues. V shed 0 bases and J shed 7 bases, with 15 bases lying between them. From germline, CDR1 is LGHDT and CDR2 YNNKEL (reference sequence). CDR3 in amino acids: CASSQEGRQGSEKLFF. The CDR3 DNA is TGTGCCAGCAGCCAAGAGGGCCGTCAGGGAAGTGAAAAACTGTTTTTT.

V and J are TRBV11-3 and TRBJ2-7; 10 positions match TRBD1. There are 16 residues in the CDR3. Looked up from germline, CDR1 is SGHNT and CDR2 is YENEEA. After removal of 1 base from V and 2 bases from J, the junction contained 5 bases not matched to a gene. The CDR3 protein is CASSLGPGQGPYEQYF. Here the CDR3 DNA reads TGTGCCAGCAGCTTAGGCCCGGGACAGGGGCCCTACGAGCAGTACTTC.

The chain employs TRBV27 and TRBJ1-4; tentative D call: TRBD1 (5 bases). This CDR3 spans 15 amino acids. Germline CDR1 and CDR2: MNHEY and SMNVEV (reference sequence). V was clipped by 5 bases and J by 4 bases, with 14 bases between them. Written as DNA, the CDR3 is TGTGCCAGCAGTGGCGGGACGGACTATAATGAAAAACTGTTTTTT. Translation gives CASSGGTDYNEKLFF.

The chain uses TRBV7-9 and TRBJ1-5; 7 bases fit TRBD1. The CDR3 has 16 residues. Germline V CDR1 and CDR2: SEHNR, FQNEAQ (reference sequence). V lost 0 bases to trimming and J lost 2 bases; unmatched junction nucleotides: 4. The CDR3 DNA reads as TGTGCCAGCAGCTTAGCTACCGGGACAGGCAATCAGCCCCAGCATTTT. Protein sequence: CASSLATGTGNQPQHF. Together with reference TRBV7-9 and TRBJ1-5, the CDR3 gives the full variable domain: DTGVSQNPRHKITKRGQNVTFRCDPISEHNRLYWYRQTLGQGPEFLTYFQNEAQLEKSRLLSDRFSAERPKGSFSTLEIQRTEQGDSAMYLCASSLATGTGNQPQHFGDGTRLSIL.

V gene TRBV28 combines with J gene TRBJ1-2, with a weak D call TRBD1 (5 bases). This CDR3 spans 12 amino acids. The V gene lost 4 bases and the J gene lost 7 bases, with 10 bases spanning the gap. In germline, CDR1 is MDHEN, CDR2 SYDVKM. This CDR3 is CASSYAGGGYTF. In DNA, the CDR3 is TGTGCCAGCAGTTATGCGGGGGGTGGCTACACCTTC.

The chain recombines TRBV9 with TRBJ2-3, with a tentative D call TRBD1 (6 bases). Germline V gene data show CDR1 as SGDLS and CDR2 as YYNGEE. The CDR3 totals 15 residues. Trimming removed 3 bases at V and 2 bases at J, with 13 bases between. Here the CDR3 reads CASSDRDKYTDTQYF. As DNA, the CDR3 is TGTGCCAGCAGCGACCGGGACAAGTACACAGATACGCAGTATTTT.

The gene calls are TRBV28 and TRBJ1-1; the D gene is possibly TRBD1 (6 bases). V lost 5 bases, J lost 7 bases, and 8 bases lay in between. Germline lookup yields CDR1 MDHEN and CDR2 SYDVKM. The CDR3 is 11 residues long. CDR3 in amino acids: CASSGQREAFF. The CDR3 coding sequence is TGTGCCAGCAGTGGACAGCGTGAAGCTTTCTTT.